This entry lists 28 T cell receptor beta chains sequenced from one sample in a study of blood T cells in healthy people across ages. A second PCR, run for 7 to 11 cycles, used a sample-barcoded 5' primer plus a J-beta primer mix. Each CDR3 protein is one row after TCRdb ran MiXCR on the 5' RACE reads. The data contain approximately 1.5 million distinct CDR3 sequences, around 35% of them singletons. Sample: blood. Every receptor here comes from a woman in her thirties in good health.

In its sample, this clonotype was seen a few times. The chain has TRBV20-1 and TRBJ2-1; tentatively, D is TRBD1 or TRBD2 (5 bases each). The V and J ends lost 3 bases and 9 bases respectively, with 9 bases between them. This CDR3 has 11 amino acids. Germline V gene sequence: CDR1 DFQATT, CDR2 SNEGSKA (reference sequence). The CDR3, as DNA: TGCAGTGCTAGGGGGGTCGGTGAGCAGTTCTTC. Translated: CSARGVGEQFF.

The rearrangement uses TRBV27 and TRBJ2-7; D is perhaps TRBD1 or TRBD2 (5 bases each). The germline V gene encodes CDR1 MNHEY and CDR2 SMNVEV (reference sequence). V dropped 8 bases and J dropped 2 bases, with 13 bases sitting between them. The CDR3 has 13 residues. The CDR3, as DNA: TGTGCCAGCTGGGACGGAGATGCCTACGAGCAGTACTTC. Protein: CASWDGDAYEQYF.

CDR3 in amino acids: CASSRQEFYEQYF. The CDR3, as DNA: TGTGCCAGCAGTCGGCAGGAGTTCTACGAGCAGTACTTC. The chain joins TRBV6-1 to TRBJ2-7, with D uncertain. Per germline, CDR1 MNHNS and CDR2 SASEGT. CDR3 length: 13 amino acids. V shed 5 bases and J shed 3 bases, with 11 bases lying between them.

This chain uses TRBV27 with TRBJ1-6, with no clear D. Germline V gene lookup returns CDR1 MNHEY and CDR2 SMNVEV (reference sequence). The CDR3 extends over 15 amino acids. V was clipped by 2 bases and J by 2 bases, with 7 bases between them. CDR3 nucleotide sequence: TGTGCCAGCAGTTTAGGTGGGGCCTATAATTCACCCCTCCACTTT. Translating it yields CASSLGGAYNSPLHF.

The chain carries TRBV6-2 or TRBV6-3 and TRBJ1-2; 12 nucleotides agree with TRBD1. Trimming cost V 6 bases and J 2 bases; bases outside gene matches: 7. CDR1 and CDR2 (germline): MNHEY, SVGEGT. The CDR3 has 16 residues. As DNA, the CDR3 is TGTGCCAGCAGCACGGGACAGGGGGCAGTAAACTATGGCTACACCTTC. The encoded protein is CASSTGQGAVNYGYTF.

The V gene is TRBV9, the J gene TRBJ2-3; 7 nucleotides agree with TRBD1. The CDR3 has 15 residues. V shed 3 bases, J shed 4 bases, and the junction held 8 bases outside the gene matches. Germline V gene sequence: CDR1 SGDLS, CDR2 YYNGEE. CDR3 DNA sequence: TGTGCCAGCAGCGAGCGACAGGGTGACGCAGATACGCAGTATTTT. It encodes CASSERQGDADTQYF. Full variable domain (remainder filled in from reference TRBV9 and TRBJ2-3): DSGVTQTPKHLITATGQRVTLRCSPRSGDLSVYWYQQSLDQGLQFLIQYYNGEERAKGNILERFSAQQFPDLHSELNLSSLELGDSALYFCASSERQGDADTQYFGPGTRLTVL.

V is TRBV10-3 and J is TRBJ1-4, with unresolved D. The germline V gene encodes CDR1 ENHRY and CDR2 SYGVKD. This CDR3 comprises 11 residues. V lost 8 bases to trimming and J lost 6 bases, with 7 bases between them. CDR3 in amino acids: CAIDGDEKLFF. DNA of the CDR3: TGTGCCATCGATGGAGATGAAAAACTGTTTTTT.

The chain links TRBV20-1 to TRBJ2-1; a weak D match, TRBD2 (7 bases). The germline gives CDR1 DFQATT, CDR2 SNEGSKA (reference sequence). V gave up 1 base and J gave up 4 bases, with 20 bases separating them. CDR3 size: 17 residues. The CDR3 nucleotides are TGCAGTGCTAGAGGGCTCGGCGGGGGCCCCGGGTACAATGAGCAGTTCTTC. Translation: CSARGLGGGPGYNEQFF.

This sequence joins TRBV5-1 and TRBJ2-3; D ambiguous. Trimming pared 4 bases from V and 8 bases from J, leaving 11 bases between. This CDR3 is 12 amino acids long. The germline V gene has CDR1 SGHRS and CDR2 YFSETQ. CDR3 bases: TGCGCCAGCAGCCGTGGTCTCAGTACGCAGTATTTT. Protein product: CASSRGLSTQYF.

The chain is built from TRBV27 and TRBJ2-3; a possible D gene is TRBD2 (6 bases). This CDR3 has 17 residues. V lost 5 bases and J lost 3, with 21 bases in between. CDR1 and CDR2 from the germline V gene are MNHEY and SMNVEV (reference sequence). CDR3 residues: CASSLQWGSGGTDTQYF. DNA for the CDR3: TGTGCCAGCAGTCTCCAGTGGGGCTCCGGGGGTACAGATACGCAGTATTTT.

Notes on this clonotype: A read error may account for a junction end that differs from germline. CDR3 protein: CTSSLGGGKTEAFF. CDR3 in DNA: TGTACCAGCAGCTTAGGGGGAGGGAAGACTGAAGCTTTCTTT. The rearrangement joins TRBV7-9 to TRBJ1-1; TRBD1 is a possible D gene (6 bases). This CDR3 has 14 residues. Germline CDR1 SEHNR, CDR2 FQNEAQ (reference sequence).

The genes are TRBV28 and TRBJ2-5; 8 positions agree with TRBD2. This CDR3 region has 17 residues. The ends lost 2 bases at V and 3 bases at J; junction bases unmatched: 11. The germline V gene encodes CDR1 MDHEN and CDR2 SYDVKM. Written as DNA, the CDR3 is TGTGCCAGCAGTTTAGAACTAGCGGAGGGGATGGAAGAGACCCAGTACTTC. It encodes CASSLELAEGMEETQYF.

The CDR3 bases are TGTGCCAGCAGTACCATTAATAGGGGGATTCAGTACTTC. Translating it yields CASSTINRGIQYF. The chain joins TRBV12-3 or TRBV12-4 to TRBJ2-4, with D tentatively TRBD1 (6 bases). This CDR3 contains 13 residues. V shed 5 bases and J shed 10 bases, with 15 bases lying between them.

This clonotype was seen a handful of times. This sequence joins TRBV7-3 and TRBJ2-1, with 7 bases identical to TRBD1. This CDR3 has 13 amino acids. The germline V gene has CDR1 SGHTA and CDR2 FQGTGA. The junction had 8 bases not matched to a gene; V was cut back by 6 bases and J by 9 bases. The CDR3 sequence is CASSYGRGSEQFF. DNA of the CDR3: TGTGCCAGCAGTTATGGCAGGGGGTCTGAGCAGTTCTTC.

The rearrangement uses TRBV3-1 and TRBJ2-2; 8 bases are shared with TRBD2. Germline-derived CDR1 and CDR2 are LGHDT and YNNKEL (reference sequence). This CDR3 contains 16 residues. V lost 4 bases and J lost 3; bases outside the gene matches: 7. CDR3 residues: CASSPGGRAHTGELFF. The DNA of the CDR3 is TGTGCCAGCAGCCCGGGAGGGAGGGCCCACACCGGGGAGCTGTTTTTT.

This clonotype was observed a few times. The chain couples TRBV5-1 to TRBJ2-2; 9 bases match TRBD2. The CDR3 runs to 16 residues. Germline values: CDR1 SGHRS, CDR2 YFSETQ. The junction had 7 bases not matched to a gene; V was cut back by 2 bases and J by 5 bases. Written as DNA, the CDR3 is TGCGCCAGCAGCTTCACAGCGGGGGGTTCAACCGGGGAGCTGTTTTTT. Amino acid sequence: CASSFTAGGSTGELFF.

V and J are TRBV12-3 or TRBV12-4 and TRBJ2-1; 13 bases fit TRBD2. J lost 2 bases, V lost 4 bases, and 8 bases had no gene match. CDR3 size: 18 residues. CDR3 sequence reads: CASSSPGLAGTPYNEQFF. CDR3 in DNA: TGTGCCAGCAGTTCCCCGGGACTAGCGGGAACCCCCTACAATGAGCAGTTCTTC.

As concerns this clonotype: A much larger clone lies a single base off, so this may be a read error. The CDR3 DNA is TGTGCCAGCAGTATCGACACCGGGGAGCTGTTTTTT. Amino acid sequence: CASSIDTGELFF. The chain couples TRBV28 to TRBJ2-2; D remains unclear. This CDR3 has 12 amino acids. Per germline, CDR1 MDHEN and CDR2 SYDVKM. Trimming cost V 5 bases and J 3 bases, with 4 bases left between them.

On this clonotype itself: The junction departs from the called germline gene at one end, perhaps through a read error. V usage is TRBV7-2 and J usage is TRBJ2-7; no clear D gene. CDR1 is SGHTA and CDR2 is FQGNSA in the germline V gene. CDR3 length: 14 amino acids. The CDR3 region has the DNA TGTGCCAGCAGCTTAATAGGTCAGTCCTACGGGCAGTACTTC. It specifies CASSLIGQSYGQYF.

The chain recombines TRBV28 with TRBJ1-1; the D is unclear. Trimming removed 6 bases from V and 11 bases from J, with 22 bases in between. The CDR3 runs 14 residues. Germline assignment: CDR1 MDHEN and CDR2 SYDVKM. CDR3 nucleotides: TGTGCCAGCAGCTCCACCGTCACTCCCCCTGGGGCTTTCTTT. Amino acid sequence: CASSSTVTPPGAFF.

This clonotype was seen more than once but under ten times. The DNA for the CDR3 is TGCAGCGTTGGGACTAGTTGGGGGGACAATGAGCAGTTCTTC. Amino acid sequence: CSVGTSWGDNEQFF. V gene TRBV29-1 combines with J gene TRBJ2-1; TRBD2 matches 7 bases. CDR1 SQVTM and CDR2 ANQGSEA come from the germline V gene. The CDR3 has 14 amino acids. The ends lost 4 bases at V and 5 bases at J; junction bases unmatched: 8.

This clonotype was recorded a few times. CDR3 nucleotide sequence: TGCGCCAGCAGGGCTACTGGACGAGCAAGGGGGGATACGCAGTATTTT. Its translation: CASRATGRARGDTQYF. V and J are TRBV5-1 and TRBJ2-3, with TRBD1 as a possible D gene (6 bases). Germline CDR1 is SGHRS and CDR2 is YFSETQ. Trimming took 5 bases from V and 6 from J, leaving 22 bases between them. The CDR3 has 16 residues.

This clonotype was picked up a small number of times. V usage is TRBV20-1 and J usage is TRBJ2-1; TRBD2 matches at 8 bases. Per germline, CDR1 DFQATT and CDR2 SNEGSKA (reference sequence). This CDR3 spans 16 amino acids. Losses at the gene ends were 1 base for V and 4 bases for J; bases not matched to a gene: 9. The CDR3 DNA reads as TGCAGTGCTAGAGTCTCCCGGGGGGGCCATTACAATGAGCAGTTCTTC. This translates into CSARVSRGGHYNEQFF.

The chain joins TRBV20-1 to TRBJ2-1, with a possible D match to TRBD2 (5 bases). V was pared by 4 bases and J by 1 base, with 11 bases between. Germline CDR1 is DFQATT and CDR2 is SNEGSKA (reference sequence). The CDR3 contains 14 residues. The CDR3 here is CSAMERGSYNEQFF. The CDR3 DNA follows: TGCAGTGCTATGGAACGGGGTTCCTACAATGAGCAGTTCTTC.

The CDR3 spells CASSYQGGAGETQYF. The DNA of the CDR3 is TGTGCCAGCAGCTACCAGGGAGGGGCAGGAGAGACCCAGTACTTC. The rearrangement joins TRBV7-8 to TRBJ2-5; 7 bases are shared with TRBD2. V lost 4 bases, J lost 4 bases, and 9 bases stayed unmatched. Germline loops: CDR1 SGHVS, CDR2 FQNEAQ. The CDR3 consists of 15 residues.

This clonotype has a handful of counts. The chain is built from TRBV27 and TRBJ1-5; unclear D gene. In germline, CDR1 is MNHEY, CDR2 SMNVEV (reference sequence). The CDR3 has 15 residues. V was clipped by 4 bases and J by 0 bases, with 10 bases between them. Written as DNA, the CDR3 is TGTGCCAGCAGTTCTCAGAGTTATAGCAATCAGCCCCAGCATTTT. This encodes CASSSQSYSNQPQHF.

This clonotype was found once. V and J are TRBV20-1 and TRBJ2-2; 11 bases map to TRBD2. Trimming at V came to 3 bases and at J to 9 bases, leaving 6 bases not matched to a gene. CDR1 is DFQATT and CDR2 is SNEGSKA in the germline V gene (reference sequence). The CDR3 is 14 amino acids. The chain's CDR3 is CSARGRLAGRELFF. The CDR3 DNA follows: TGCAGTGCTAGGGGAAGACTAGCGGGGAGGGAGCTGTTTTTT.

In this sample, this clonotype turned up many times. One end of the junction does not line up with germline, which may come from a read error. The V and J genes are TRBV5-1 and TRBJ2-1; 12 nucleotides line up with TRBD2. Germline CDR1 reads SGHRS; CDR2 reads YFSETQ. The CDR3 spans 15 residues. CDR3 DNA: TGTGCCAGCAGCTTAGGACTAGCGGGGTTCAATGAGCAGTTCTTC. This translates into CASSLGLAGFNEQFF.